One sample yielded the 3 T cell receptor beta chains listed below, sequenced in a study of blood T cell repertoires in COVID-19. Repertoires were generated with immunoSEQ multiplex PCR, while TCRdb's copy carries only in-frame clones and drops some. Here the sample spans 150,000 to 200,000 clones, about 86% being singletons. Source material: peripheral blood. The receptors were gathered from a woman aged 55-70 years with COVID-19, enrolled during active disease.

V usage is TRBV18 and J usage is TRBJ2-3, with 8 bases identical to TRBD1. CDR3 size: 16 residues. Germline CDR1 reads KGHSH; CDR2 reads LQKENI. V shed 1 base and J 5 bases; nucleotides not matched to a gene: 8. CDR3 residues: CASSPLKQGAQDTQYF. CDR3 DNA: TGTGCCAGCTCACCACTGAAGCAGGGGGCGCAAGATACGCAGTATTTT.

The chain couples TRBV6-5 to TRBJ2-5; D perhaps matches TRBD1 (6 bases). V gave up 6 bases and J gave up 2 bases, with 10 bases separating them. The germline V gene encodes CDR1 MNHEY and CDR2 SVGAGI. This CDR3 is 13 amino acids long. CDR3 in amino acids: CASRRTVQETQYF. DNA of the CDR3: TGTGCCAGCAGGCGGACAGTACAAGAGACCCAGTACTTC.

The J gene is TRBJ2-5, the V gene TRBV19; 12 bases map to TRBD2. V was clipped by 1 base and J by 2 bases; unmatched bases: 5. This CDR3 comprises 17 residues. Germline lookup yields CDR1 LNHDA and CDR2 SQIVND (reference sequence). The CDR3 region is CASSIGTSGAPQETQYF. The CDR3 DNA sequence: TGTGCCAGTAGTATAGGGACTAGCGGGGCCCCACAAGAGACCCAGTACTTC.